This TCR beta chain stems from a study of T cell repertoires in cytomegalovirus infection. Study context: CMV epitopes that were recently identified and HLA-C-restricted were used alongside well-studied HLA-B-restricted ones. Indicated by public TCR beta signatures were CMV infection and matching HLA type.

CDR1 and CDR2 (germline): SGHTA, FQGNSA. CDR3 length: 15 residues. V gave up 5 bases and J gave up 1 base; unmatched junction bases: 4. This clonotype was counted only a few times. What it binds is not known. TCRdb called the reads again in MiXCR, with one record for every CDR3 protein. The sample has 360,000 or so distinct CDR3 sequences, nearly 35% seen once. General study points: Cumulative public TCR beta family frequency identified CMV carriers with the relevant HLA. HLA-C-restricted TCR beta clonotypes specific for CMV led the ex vivo response.

The V gene is TRBV7-2, the J gene TRBJ2-7; 11 positions agree with TRBD1. This receptor was taken from a human donor in good health (CMV status not recorded). Some clones in this sample may be carry-over from other donors' samples. The material sequenced was cultured PBMCs, taken from culture after CMV antigen stimulation. CDR3 nucleotide sequence: TGTGCCAGCAGCAAGGGGACAGGGGGATCCTACGAGCAGTACTTC. The encoded protein is CASSKGTGGSYEQYF. Full variable domain (missing parts from reference TRBV7-2 and TRBJ2-7): GAGVSQSPSNKVTEKGKDVELRCDPISGHTALYWYRQSLGQGLEFLIYFQGNSAPDKSGLPSDRFSAERTGGSVSTLTIQRTQQEDSAVYLCASSKGTGGSYEQYFGPGTRLTVT.